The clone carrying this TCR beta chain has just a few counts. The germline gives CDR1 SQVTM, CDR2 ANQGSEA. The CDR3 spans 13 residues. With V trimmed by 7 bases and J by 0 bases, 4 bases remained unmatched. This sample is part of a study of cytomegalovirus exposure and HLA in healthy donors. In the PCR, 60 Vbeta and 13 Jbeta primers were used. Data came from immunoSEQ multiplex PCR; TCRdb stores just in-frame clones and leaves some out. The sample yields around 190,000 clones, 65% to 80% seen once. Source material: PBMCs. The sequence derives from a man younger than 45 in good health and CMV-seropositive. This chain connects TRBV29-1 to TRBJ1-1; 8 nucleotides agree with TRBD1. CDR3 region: CSDRDRLNTEAFF. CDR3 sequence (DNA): TGCAGCGACCGGGACAGGTTGAACACTGAAGCTTTCTTT.